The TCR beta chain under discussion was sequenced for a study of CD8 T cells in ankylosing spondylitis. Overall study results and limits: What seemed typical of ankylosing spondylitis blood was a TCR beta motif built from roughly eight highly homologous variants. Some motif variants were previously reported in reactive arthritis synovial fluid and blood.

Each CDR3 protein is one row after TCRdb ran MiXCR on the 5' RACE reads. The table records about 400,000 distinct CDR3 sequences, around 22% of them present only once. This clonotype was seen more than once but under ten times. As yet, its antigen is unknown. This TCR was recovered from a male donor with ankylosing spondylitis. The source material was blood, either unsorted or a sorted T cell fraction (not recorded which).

The DNA for the CDR3 is TGTGCCTGTTTGCCCACTGCCTACGAGCAGTACTTC. Translated, it gives CACLPTAYEQYF. The chain has TRBV30 and TRBJ2-7; D is ambiguous. Trimming pared 6 bases from V and 2 bases from J, leaving 11 bases between. CDR1 is GTSNPN, CDR2 SVGIG, per germline (reference sequence). The CDR3 has 12 amino acids. Full variable domain (missing parts from reference TRBV30 and TRBJ2-7): SQTIHQWPATLVQPVGSPLSLECTVEGTSNPNLYWYRQAAGRGLQLLFYSVGIGQISSEVPQNLSASRPQDRQFILSSKKLLLSDSGFYLCACLPTAYEQYFGPGTRLTVT.